These 17 T cell receptor beta chains originate from one sample sequenced in a study of cytomegalovirus exposure and HLA in healthy donors (dated by TCRdb to between 2016 and 2019). The library was prepared using the immunoSEQ multiplex PCR assay. The multiplex PCR relied on a mix of 60 forward primers for TCR Vbeta segments and 13 reverse primers for TCR Jbeta segments. As stored in TCRdb, this immuneACCESS dataset retains in-frame rearrangements with V and J assigned. A fraction of the clones does not appear; measured against another copy, unresolved V genes explain less than half of the discrepancy, and the remainder lacks a known reason. Within this sample are more than 120,000 clones, with about four fifths of them counted one time only. About 6.6% of the sample is held by the ten biggest clonotypes. The sequenced sample consisted of PBMCs. The receptors stem from a woman in her thirties or forties in good health and CMV-seropositive.

The chain links TRBV10-2 to TRBJ1-2; D unresolved. This CDR3 is built from 12 residues. V shed 8 bases and J shed 4 bases, with 11 bases lying between them. The germline V gene encodes CDR1 WSHSY and CDR2 SAAADI. CDR3 coding DNA: TGCGCCAGCGGTCTGGCTAGCTATGGCTACACCTTC. It specifies CASGLASYGYTF.

The rearrangement uses TRBV19 and TRBJ2-7; D gene unclear. The V gene's germline CDR1 is LNHDA and CDR2 SQIVND (reference sequence). The CDR3 is 13 amino acids. Trimming cost V 3 bases and J 1 base, with 7 bases left between them. The CDR3 coding sequence is TGTGCCAGTAGTATTCCCGTTTCCTACGAGCAGTACTTC. Amino acids: CASSIPVSYEQYF.

The V and J genes are TRBV19 and TRBJ2-5, with a possible D match to TRBD2 (6 bases). Germline values: CDR1 LNHDA, CDR2 SQIVND (reference sequence). With 4 bases removed from V and 4 bases from J, the gap between germline ends came to 13 bases. This CDR3 comprises 14 residues. CDR3 coding DNA: TGTGCCAGTAGTAGGGGGGTGGGTGGAGAGACCCAGTACTTC. This codes for CASSRGVGGETQYF. The complete variable domain, with remaining parts taken from reference TRBV19 and TRBJ2-5, reads DGGITQSPKYLFRKEGQNVTLSCEQNLNHDAMYWYRQDPGQGLRLIYYSQIVNDFQKGDIAEGYSVSREKKESFPLTVTSAQKNPTAFYLCASSRGVGGETQYFGPGTRLLVL.

This clone was seen just once. The V and J genes are TRBV6-1 and TRBJ2-2; D is unclear. This CDR3 comprises 17 residues. Trimming stripped 1 base from V and 6 bases from J, with 18 bases between. Germline V CDR1 and CDR2: MNHNS, SASEGT. The CDR3 DNA reads TGTGCCAGCAGTGAAGGCACGTGGTGGAGAGTAGCCGGGGAGCTGTTTTTT. Translated: CASSEGTWWRVAGELFF.

This clone has just a few counts. This chain links TRBV5-1 with TRBJ1-4; 7 bases line up with TRBD1. V was clipped by 5 bases and J by 8 bases; unmatched bases: 12. CDR1 and CDR2 (germline): SGHRS, YFSETQ. The CDR3 is 15 residues long. This CDR3 reads CASSRPEGAGEKLFF. The DNA for the CDR3 is TGCGCCAGCAGTCGACCCGAGGGGGCAGGAGAAAAACTGTTTTTT.

V usage is TRBV5-6 and J usage is TRBJ2-5; 8 positions match TRBD1. This CDR3 has 15 amino acids. The germline CDR1 and CDR2 sequences are SGHDT and YYEEEE. Trimming cost V 3 bases and J 5 bases; bases outside gene matches: 9. CDR3 region: CASSSSGGAWETQYF. The CDR3 DNA follows: TGTGCCAGCAGCTCCTCAGGGGGCGCTTGGGAGACCCAGTACTTC.

The chain joins TRBV15 to TRBJ2-1; tentative D call: TRBD2 (6 bases). V lost 4 bases and J lost 4, with 17 bases in between. The V gene's germline CDR1 is LNHNV and CDR2 YYDKDF (reference sequence). This CDR3 comprises 16 residues. CDR3 DNA sequence: TGTGCCACCAGCACGGGGACGGGGGACGGGTACAATGAGCAGTTCTTC. This codes for CATSTGTGDGYNEQFF.

The J gene is TRBJ2-3, the V gene TRBV18, with no clear D. V lost 2 bases and J lost 3, with 3 bases in between. Germline values: CDR1 KGHSH, CDR2 LQKENI. The CDR3 extends over 12 amino acids. The CDR3 nucleotides are TGTGCCAGCTCACCAGAGACAGATACGCAGTATTTT. This translates into CASSPETDTQYF.

The V call is TRBV29-1, the J call TRBJ1-1, with D unclear. The CDR3 has 13 amino acids. V was shortened by 5 bases and J by 5 bases, with 15 bases between the two germline ends. Germline V gives CDR1 SQVTM, CDR2 ANQGSEA. CDR3 region: CSVLAGLGTEAFF. For the CDR3, the DNA is TGCAGCGTTCTAGCCGGCCTCGGGACTGAAGCTTTCTTT.

The CDR3 sequence is CSVGQDSGANVLTF. CDR3 in DNA: TGCAGCGTTGGTCAGGACTCTGGGGCCAACGTCCTGACTTTC. The V and J genes are TRBV29-1 and TRBJ2-6; no definite D call. V was clipped by 4 bases and J by 0 bases, with 7 bases between them. The germline gives CDR1 SQVTM, CDR2 ANQGSEA. This CDR3 is 14 amino acids long.

The chain uses TRBV9 and TRBJ1-1; 7 nucleotides align to TRBD1. The germline V gene has CDR1 SGDLS and CDR2 YYNGEE. After removal of 3 bases from V and 4 bases from J, the junction contained 6 bases not matched to a gene. This CDR3 has 14 residues. The CDR3 DNA follows: TGTGCCAGCAGCGGGGGACAGACTACCACTGAAGCTTTCTTT. It specifies CASSGGQTTTEAFF. The variable domain in full, with the rest retrieved from reference TRBV9 and TRBJ1-1, is DSGVTQTPKHLITATGQRVTLRCSPRSGDLSVYWYQQSLDQGLQFLIQYYNGEERAKGNILERFSAQQFPDLHSELNLSSLELGDSALYFCASSGGQTTTEAFFGQGTRLTVV.

The chain carries TRBV7-9 and TRBJ2-5; 14 positions match TRBD2. After removal of 5 bases from V and 2 bases from J, the junction contained 7 bases not matched to a gene. CDR1 SEHNR and CDR2 FQNEAQ come from the germline V gene (reference sequence). The CDR3 is 17 amino acids. This CDR3 reads CASSPGTSGSGQETQYF. CDR3 bases: TGTGCCAGCAGCCCTGGGACTAGCGGGAGCGGGCAAGAGACCCAGTACTTC.

The chain uses TRBV6-6 and TRBJ2-3; 7 bases align to TRBD2. Germline V gene sequence: CDR1 MNHNY, CDR2 SVGAGI (reference sequence). V shed 6 bases and J 2 bases; nucleotides not matched to a gene: 11. CDR3 size: 16 residues. The CDR3 here is CASRGSAGVITDTQYF. CDR3 bases: TGTGCCAGCAGAGGCTCGGCGGGAGTTATCACAGATACGCAGTATTTT.

The V and J genes are TRBV6-4 and TRBJ2-3; 9 bases fit TRBD2. This CDR3 has 15 residues. Trimming removed 5 bases from V and 0 bases from J; junction bases left unmatched: 3. The germline V gene has CDR1 MRHNA and CDR2 SNTAGT. CDR3 sequence reads: CASSFTSGSTDTQYF. The CDR3 nucleotides are TGTGCCAGCAGTTTCACTAGCGGGAGCACAGATACGCAGTATTTT.

This clone appeared a few times. The V call is TRBV19, the J call TRBJ2-7, with 10 bases identical to TRBD1. Trimming removed 4 bases from V and 0 bases from J; junction bases left unmatched: 3. This CDR3 comprises 15 residues. Germline V gene sequence: CDR1 LNHDA, CDR2 SQIVND (reference sequence). The CDR3, as DNA: TGTGCCAGTAGTAGGACAGGGGGACTCTCCTACGAGCAGTACTTC. Protein: CASSRTGGLSYEQYF. The variable domain in full, with the rest retrieved from reference TRBV19 and TRBJ2-7, is DGGITQSPKYLFRKEGQNVTLSCEQNLNHDAMYWYRQDPGQGLRLIYYSQIVNDFQKGDIAEGYSVSREKKESFPLTVTSAQKNPTAFYLCASSRTGGLSYEQYFGPGTRLTVT.

In DNA form, the CDR3 reads TGTGCCAGTAGGTCCACAACGAACACTGAAGCTTTCTTT. Its translation is CASRSTTNTEAFF. The gene calls are TRBV19 and TRBJ1-1; D call uncertain. Trimming took off 6 bases at V and 1 base at J, with 9 bases between the two ends. This CDR3 contains 13 residues. Germline V lookup: CDR1 LNHDA, CDR2 SQIVND (reference sequence).

The rearrangement links TRBV7-9 to TRBJ2-3; 8 bases line up with TRBD1. With V trimmed by 1 base and J by 1 base, 13 bases remained unmatched. Germline lookup yields CDR1 SEHNR and CDR2 FQNEAQ (reference sequence). The CDR3 has 19 amino acids. CDR3: CASSLVRWGMGQGTDTQYF. The DNA of the CDR3 is TGTGCCAGCAGCTTAGTAAGGTGGGGGATGGGACAGGGCACAGATACGCAGTATTTT.